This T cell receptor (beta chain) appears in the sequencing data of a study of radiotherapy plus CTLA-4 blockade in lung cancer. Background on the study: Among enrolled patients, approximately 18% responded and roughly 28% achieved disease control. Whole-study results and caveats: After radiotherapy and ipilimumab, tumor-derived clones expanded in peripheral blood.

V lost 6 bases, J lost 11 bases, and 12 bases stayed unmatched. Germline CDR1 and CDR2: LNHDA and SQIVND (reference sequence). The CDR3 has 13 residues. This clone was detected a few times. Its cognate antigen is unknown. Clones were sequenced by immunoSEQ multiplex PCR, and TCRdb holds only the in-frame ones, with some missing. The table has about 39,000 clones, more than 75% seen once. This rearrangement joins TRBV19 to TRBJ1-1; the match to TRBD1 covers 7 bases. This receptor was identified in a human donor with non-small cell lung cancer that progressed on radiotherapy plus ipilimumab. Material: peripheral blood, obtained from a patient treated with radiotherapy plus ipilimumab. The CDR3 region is CASSPDSPRGAFF. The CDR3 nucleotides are TGTGCCAGTAGCCCGGACAGCCCCAGGGGGGCTTTCTTT.